This TCR beta chain originates from a study of blood T cell repertoires in COVID-19. Sequencing used immunoSEQ multiplex PCR; TCRdb keeps in-frame clones, though not all of them. This sample yields 40,000 to 55,000 clones, of which 90% to 95% are seen a single time; around 0.39% belongs to the top ten. CDR1 and CDR2 from the germline V gene are GTSNPN and SVGIG (reference sequence). This CDR3 spans 18 amino acids. Trimming removed 3 bases from V and 5 bases from J; junction bases left unmatched: 16. The chain recombines TRBV30 with TRBJ2-2; TRBD1 matches at 9 bases. The origin of this receptor is a middle-aged man with COVID-19, enrolled during active disease. The sample taken for sequencing was peripheral blood. CDR3 DNA: TGTGCCTGGAGCAAGAAAGGGACAGGGATCAGAGGGACCGGGGAGCTGTTTTTT. Its protein is CAWSKKGTGIRGTGELFF. The variable domain in full, completed from reference TRBV30 and TRBJ2-2, reads SQTIHQWPATLVQPVGSPLSLECTVEGTSNPNLYWYRQAAGRGLQLLFYSVGIGQISSEVPQNLSASRPQDRQFILSSKKLLLSDSGFYLCAWSKKGTGIRGTGELFFGEGSRLTVL.